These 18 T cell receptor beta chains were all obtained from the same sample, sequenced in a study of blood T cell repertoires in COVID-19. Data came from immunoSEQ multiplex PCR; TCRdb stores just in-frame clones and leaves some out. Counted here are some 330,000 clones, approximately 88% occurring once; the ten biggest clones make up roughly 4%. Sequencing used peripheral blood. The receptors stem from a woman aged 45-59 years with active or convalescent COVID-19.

Written as DNA, the CDR3 is TGTGCCAGCAGGATAGGGACAGGGTCGTACGAGCAGTACTTC. Translation: CASRIGTGSYEQYF. The rearrangement uses TRBV6-5 and TRBJ2-7; 9 bases map to TRBD1. The CDR3 length is 14 residues. The junction had 7 bases not matched to a gene; V was cut back by 6 bases and J by 4 bases. Germline CDR1 is MNHEY and CDR2 is SVGAGI.

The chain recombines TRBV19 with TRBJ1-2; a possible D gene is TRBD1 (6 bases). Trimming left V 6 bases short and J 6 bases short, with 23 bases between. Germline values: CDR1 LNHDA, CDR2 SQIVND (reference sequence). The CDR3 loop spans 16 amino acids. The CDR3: CASSNPDRRLVDGYTF. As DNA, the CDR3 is TGTGCCAGTAGCAATCCAGACAGGCGGCTTGTGGATGGCTACACCTTC.

CDR3 sequence: CASSYKALGQYF. The CDR3, as DNA: TGTGCCAGCAGTTATAAGGCTCTAGGGCAGTACTTC. The V and J genes are TRBV6-2 or TRBV6-3 and TRBJ2-7, with D hard to call. This CDR3 region has 12 residues. V was pared by 3 bases and J by 9 bases, with 12 bases between. CDR1 MNHEY and CDR2 SVGEGT come from the germline V gene.

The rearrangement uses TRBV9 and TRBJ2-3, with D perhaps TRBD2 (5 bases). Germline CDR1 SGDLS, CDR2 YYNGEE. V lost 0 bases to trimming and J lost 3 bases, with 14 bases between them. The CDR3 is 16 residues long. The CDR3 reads CASSVEFVRGTDTQYF. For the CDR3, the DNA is TGTGCCAGCAGCGTAGAATTTGTTCGGGGTACAGATACGCAGTATTTT.

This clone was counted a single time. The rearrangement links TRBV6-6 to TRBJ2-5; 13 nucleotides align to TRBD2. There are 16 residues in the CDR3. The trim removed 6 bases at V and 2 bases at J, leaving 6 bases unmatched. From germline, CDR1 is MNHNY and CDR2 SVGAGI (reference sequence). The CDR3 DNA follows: TGTGCCAGCAGAGACCGGACTAGCGGGAGTCAAGAGACCCAGTACTTC. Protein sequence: CASRDRTSGSQETQYF.

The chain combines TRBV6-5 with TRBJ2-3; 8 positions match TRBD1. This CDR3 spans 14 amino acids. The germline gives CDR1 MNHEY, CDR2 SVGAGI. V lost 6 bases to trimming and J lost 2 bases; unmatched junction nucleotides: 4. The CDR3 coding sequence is TGTGCCAGCAGCCCGGGACAGGACACAGATACGCAGTATTTT. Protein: CASSPGQDTDTQYF.

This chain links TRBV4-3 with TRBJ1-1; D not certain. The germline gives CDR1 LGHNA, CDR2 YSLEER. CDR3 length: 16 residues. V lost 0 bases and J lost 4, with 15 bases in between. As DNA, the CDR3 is TGCGCCAGCAGCCAAGAAGATCCAGACTTAAGCACTGAAGCTTTCTTT. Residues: CASSQEDPDLSTEAFF.

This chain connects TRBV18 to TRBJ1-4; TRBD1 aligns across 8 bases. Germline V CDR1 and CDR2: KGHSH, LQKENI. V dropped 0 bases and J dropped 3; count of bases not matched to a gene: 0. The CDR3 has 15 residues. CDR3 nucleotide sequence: TGTGCCAGCTCACCACCGGGACAGGCTAATGAAAAACTGTTTTTT. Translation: CASSPPGQANEKLFF.

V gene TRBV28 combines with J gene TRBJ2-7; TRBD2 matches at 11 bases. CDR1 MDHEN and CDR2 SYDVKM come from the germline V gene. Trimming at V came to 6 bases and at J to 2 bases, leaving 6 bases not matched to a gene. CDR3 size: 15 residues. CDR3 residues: CASRTLAGGTYEQYF. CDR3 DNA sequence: TGTGCCAGCAGAACCCTAGCGGGAGGAACCTACGAGCAGTACTTC.

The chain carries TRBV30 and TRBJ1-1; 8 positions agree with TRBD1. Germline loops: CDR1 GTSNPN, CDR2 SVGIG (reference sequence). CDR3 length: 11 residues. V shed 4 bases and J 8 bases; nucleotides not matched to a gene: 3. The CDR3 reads CAWTNRGEAFF. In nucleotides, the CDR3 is TGTGCCTGGACCAACAGGGGGGAAGCTTTCTTT.

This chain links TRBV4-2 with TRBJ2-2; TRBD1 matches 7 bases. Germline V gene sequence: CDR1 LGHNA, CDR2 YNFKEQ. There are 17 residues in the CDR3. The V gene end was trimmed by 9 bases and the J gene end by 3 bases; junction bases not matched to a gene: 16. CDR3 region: CASTTKGDSLYTGELFF. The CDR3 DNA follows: TGTGCCAGTACAACTAAAGGGGACAGCCTGTACACCGGGGAGCTGTTTTTT.

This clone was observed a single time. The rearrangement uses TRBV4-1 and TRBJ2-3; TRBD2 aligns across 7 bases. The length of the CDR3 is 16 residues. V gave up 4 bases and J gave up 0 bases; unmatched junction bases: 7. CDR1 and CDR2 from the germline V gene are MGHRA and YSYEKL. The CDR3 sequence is CASSPAAGYSTDTQYF. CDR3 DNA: TGCGCCAGCAGCCCGGCAGCGGGATATAGCACAGATACGCAGTATTTT.

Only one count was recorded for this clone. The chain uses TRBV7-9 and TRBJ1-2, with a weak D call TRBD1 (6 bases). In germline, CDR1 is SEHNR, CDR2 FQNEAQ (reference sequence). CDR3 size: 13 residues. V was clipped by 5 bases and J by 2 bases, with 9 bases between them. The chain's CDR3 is CASSPTGNYGYTF. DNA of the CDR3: TGTGCCAGCAGCCCAACAGGGAACTATGGCTACACCTTC.

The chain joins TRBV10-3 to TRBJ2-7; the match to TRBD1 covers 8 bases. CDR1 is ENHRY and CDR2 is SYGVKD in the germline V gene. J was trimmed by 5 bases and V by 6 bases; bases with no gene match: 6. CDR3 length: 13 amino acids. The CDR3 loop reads CAIRDRENDEQYF. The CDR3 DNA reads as TGTGCCATCAGGGACAGGGAGAACGACGAGCAGTACTTC.

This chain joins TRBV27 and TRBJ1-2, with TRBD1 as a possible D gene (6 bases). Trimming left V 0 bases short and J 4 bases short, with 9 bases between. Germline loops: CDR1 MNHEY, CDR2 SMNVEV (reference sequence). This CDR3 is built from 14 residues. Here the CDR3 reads CASSLSSGAYGYTF. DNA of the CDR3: TGTGCCAGCAGTTTATCTTCAGGGGCCTATGGCTACACCTTC.

DNA of the CDR3: TGTGCCAGCAGTTACGATTCGGGGGTCCTAAACATTCAGTACTTC. Translated, it gives CASSYDSGVLNIQYF. J is TRBJ2-4 and V is TRBV6-5; D possibly corresponds to TRBD2 (6 bases). The CDR3 has 15 residues. Per germline, CDR1 MNHEY and CDR2 SVGAGI. The V end was cut by 2 bases, the J end by 6 bases, with 14 bases between.

The CDR3 loop reads CASSLGGTAGDTEAFF. CDR3 coding DNA: TGTGCCAGCAGTTTAGGAGGGACAGCTGGGGACACTGAAGCTTTCTTT. The V gene is TRBV27, the J gene TRBJ1-1; 7 bases map to TRBD1. Losses at the gene ends were 2 bases for V and 3 bases for J; bases not matched to a gene: 9. This CDR3 is built from 16 residues. Germline V gene sequence: CDR1 MNHEY, CDR2 SMNVEV (reference sequence).

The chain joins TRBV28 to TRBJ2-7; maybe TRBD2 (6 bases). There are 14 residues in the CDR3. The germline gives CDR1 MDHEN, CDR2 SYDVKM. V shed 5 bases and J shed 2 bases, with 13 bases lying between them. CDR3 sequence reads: CASSLTGGTYEQYF. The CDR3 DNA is TGTGCCAGCAGTCTCACCGGGGGTACCTACGAGCAGTACTTC.